This T cell receptor beta chain came from a study of graft-versus-host responses after intestinal transplantation. Overall study context: Following induction with anti-thymocyte globulin, all recipients were given tacrolimus and steroids for two to three years.

Turning to this clone: Its antigen is unidentified.

Study-level findings and limits: Researchers found GvH clones in recipient marrow, and some showed up first in ileum or blood. The presence of high graft-versus-host to host-versus-graft clonal ratios in allografts characterized patients with graft-donor T cell macrochimerism.

There are 14 residues in the CDR3. Germline V gives CDR1 SEHNR, CDR2 FQNEAQ (reference sequence). Trimming at V came to 2 bases and at J to 5 bases, leaving 4 bases not matched to a gene. Sequencing was performed with immunoSEQ multiplex PCR; in TCRdb, only in-frame clones are kept and a portion is missing. The sample records about 31,000 clones, roughly four fifths being singletons. This TCR was sampled from a human donor who received an intestinal transplant. The sequences come from unstimulated CD8+ T cells sorted from spleen or lymph node cells, collected before intestinal transplant. The J gene is TRBJ2-5, the V gene TRBV7-9; the match to TRBD1 covers 8 bases. CDR3 region: CASSLPGGGETQYF. The CDR3 DNA reads TGTGCCAGCAGCTTACCAGGGGGCGGGGAGACCCAGTACTTC.